This T cell receptor (beta chain) is drawn from a study of cytomegalovirus exposure and HLA in healthy donors. Whole-study results and caveats: In the roughly 110 validation repertoires, about 94% of cluster scores exceeded 0, per a later analysis. Overall, under 200 TCR beta chains were annotated as cytomegalovirus-associated.

Details on this clone: Its antigen is undetermined.

V was shortened by 0 bases and J by 8 bases, with 11 bases between the two germline ends. Germline CDR1 reads SGHNT; CDR2 reads YYREEE (reference sequence). CDR3 length equals 13 residues. Assay used: immunoSEQ multiplex PCR; TCRdb lists only in-frame clones, some missing. The table records 65,000 to 95,000 clones, 85% to 95% of them present only once. The source of this sequence is a man between 18 and 35 years old in good health and CMV-seronegative. Material for sequencing was PBMCs. This chain uses TRBV5-4 with TRBJ1-1, with D maybe TRBD1 (5 bases). CDR3 sequence: CASSLDERGEAFF. CDR3 bases: TGTGCCAGCAGCTTGGATGAAAGGGGAGAAGCTTTCTTT.